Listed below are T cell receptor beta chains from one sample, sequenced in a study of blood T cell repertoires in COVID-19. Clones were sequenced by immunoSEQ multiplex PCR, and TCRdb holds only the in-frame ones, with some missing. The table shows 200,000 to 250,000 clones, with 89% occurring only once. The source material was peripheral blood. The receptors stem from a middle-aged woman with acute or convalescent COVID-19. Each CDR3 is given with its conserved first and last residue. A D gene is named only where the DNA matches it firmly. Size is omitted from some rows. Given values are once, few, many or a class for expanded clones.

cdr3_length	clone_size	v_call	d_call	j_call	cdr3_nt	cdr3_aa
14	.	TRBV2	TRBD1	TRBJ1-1	TGTGCCAGCATTGACAGGGGAATGAACACTGAAGCTTTCTTT	CASIDRGMNTEAFF
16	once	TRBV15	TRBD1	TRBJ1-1	TGTGCCACCAGCGCCGGGACAGCCTCCTCTAGGACTGAAGCTTTCTTT	CATSAGTASSRTEAFF
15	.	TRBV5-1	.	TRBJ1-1	TGCGCCAGCAGTGCATCGCCAGGGGTCGACACTGAAGCTTTCTTT	CASSASPGVDTEAFF
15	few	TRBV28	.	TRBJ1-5	TGTGCCAGCAGTTCGACGGACAGCCGGGGGGAGCCCCAGCATTTT	CASSSTDSRGEPQHF
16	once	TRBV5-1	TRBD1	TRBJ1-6	TGCGCCAGCAGCTTGTCCAGGGGGAGAGATAATTCACCCCTCCACTTT	CASSLSRGRDNSPLHF
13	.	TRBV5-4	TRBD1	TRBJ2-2	TGTGCCAGCAGTCCAGGACAGGGAGCGGAGCTGTTTTTT	CASSPGQGAELFF
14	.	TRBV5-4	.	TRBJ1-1	TGTGCCAGCAGCTTGGTAGTGGGAGGCACTGAAGCTTTCTTT	CASSLVVGGTEAFF
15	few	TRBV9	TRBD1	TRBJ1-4	TGTGCCAGCAGCCCTAGACAGGGGTGGATTGAAAAACTGTTTTTT	CASSPRQGWIEKLFF
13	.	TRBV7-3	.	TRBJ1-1	TGTGCCAGCAGCTTAATGGGAGAGGGTGAAGCTTTCTTT	CASSLMGEGEAFF
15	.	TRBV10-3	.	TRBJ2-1	TGTGCCATCAGGGCCGGGGTCGGCAGGGGCAATGAGCAGTTCTTC	CAIRAGVGRGNEQFF
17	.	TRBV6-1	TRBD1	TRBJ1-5	TGTGCCAGCAGTGAATGGACAGGGGGGATTAGCGATCAGCCCCAGCATTTT	CASSEWTGGISDQPQHF